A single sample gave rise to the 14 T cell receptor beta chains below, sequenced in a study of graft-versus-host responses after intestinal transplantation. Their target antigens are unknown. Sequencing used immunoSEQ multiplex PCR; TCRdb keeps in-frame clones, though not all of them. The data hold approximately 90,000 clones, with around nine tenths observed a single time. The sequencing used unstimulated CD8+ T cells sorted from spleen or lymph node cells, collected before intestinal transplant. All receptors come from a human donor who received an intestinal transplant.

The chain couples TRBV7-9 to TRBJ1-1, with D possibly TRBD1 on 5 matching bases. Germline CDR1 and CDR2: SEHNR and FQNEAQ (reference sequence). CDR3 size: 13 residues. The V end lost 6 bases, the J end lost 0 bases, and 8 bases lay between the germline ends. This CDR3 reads CASSQTVNTEAFF. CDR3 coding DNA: TGTGCCAGCAGTCAGACAGTGAACACTGAAGCTTTCTTT. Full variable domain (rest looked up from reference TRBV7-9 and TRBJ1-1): DTGVSQNPRHKITKRGQNVTFRCDPISEHNRLYWYRQTLGQGPEFLTYFQNEAQLEKSRLLSDRFSAERPKGSFSTLEIQRTEQGDSAMYLCASSQTVNTEAFFGQGTRLTVV.

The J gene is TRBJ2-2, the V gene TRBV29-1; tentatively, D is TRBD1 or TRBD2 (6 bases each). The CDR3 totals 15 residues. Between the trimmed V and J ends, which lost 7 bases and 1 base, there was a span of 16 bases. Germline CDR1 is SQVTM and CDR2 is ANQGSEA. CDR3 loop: CSAPTGGRNTGELFF. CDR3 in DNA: TGCAGCGCCCCGACTGGGGGGCGGAACACCGGGGAGCTGTTTTTT.

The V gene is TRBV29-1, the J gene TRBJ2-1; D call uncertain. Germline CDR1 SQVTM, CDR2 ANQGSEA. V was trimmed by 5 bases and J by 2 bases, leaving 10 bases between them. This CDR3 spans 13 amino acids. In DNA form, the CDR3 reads TGCAGCGTTATGACCCCTACCTACAATGAGCAGTTCTTC. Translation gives CSVMTPTYNEQFF.

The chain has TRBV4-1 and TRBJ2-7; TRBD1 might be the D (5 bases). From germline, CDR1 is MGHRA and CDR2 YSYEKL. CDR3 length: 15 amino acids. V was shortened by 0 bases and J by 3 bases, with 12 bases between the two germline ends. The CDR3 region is CASSQEEYGHYEQYF. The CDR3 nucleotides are TGCGCCAGCAGCCAAGAGGAGTACGGACACTACGAGCAGTACTTC.

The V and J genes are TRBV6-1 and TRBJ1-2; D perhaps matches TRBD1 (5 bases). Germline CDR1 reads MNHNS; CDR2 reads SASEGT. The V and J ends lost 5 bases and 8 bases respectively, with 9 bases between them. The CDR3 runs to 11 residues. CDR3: CASSYGAGYTF. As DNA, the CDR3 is TGTGCCAGCAGTTACGGGGCGGGCTACACCTTC.

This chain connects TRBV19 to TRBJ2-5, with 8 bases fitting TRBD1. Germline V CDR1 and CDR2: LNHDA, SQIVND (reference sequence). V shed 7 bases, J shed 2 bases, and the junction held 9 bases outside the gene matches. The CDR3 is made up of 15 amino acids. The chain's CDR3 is CASKTGAVPQETQYF. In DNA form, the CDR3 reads TGTGCCAGTAAGACAGGGGCCGTTCCGCAAGAGACCCAGTACTTC.

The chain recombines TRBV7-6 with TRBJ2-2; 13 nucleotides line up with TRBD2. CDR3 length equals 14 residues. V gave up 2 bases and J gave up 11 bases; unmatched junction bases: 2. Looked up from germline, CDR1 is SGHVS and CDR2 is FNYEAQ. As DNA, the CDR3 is TGTGCCAGCAGCTTACGACTAGCGGGAGGCGAGCTGTTTTTT. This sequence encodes CASSLRLAGGELFF.

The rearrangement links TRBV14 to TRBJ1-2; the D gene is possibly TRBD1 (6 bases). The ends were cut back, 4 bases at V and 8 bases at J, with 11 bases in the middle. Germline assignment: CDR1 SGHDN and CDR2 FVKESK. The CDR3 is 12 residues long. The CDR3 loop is CASSRTGSGYTF. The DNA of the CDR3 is TGTGCCAGCAGCCGAACAGGGTCCGGCTACACCTTC.

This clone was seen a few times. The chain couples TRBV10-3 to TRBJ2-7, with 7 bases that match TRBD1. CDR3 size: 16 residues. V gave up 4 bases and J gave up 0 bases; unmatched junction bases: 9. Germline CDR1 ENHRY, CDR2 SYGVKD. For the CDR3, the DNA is TGTGCCATCAGTGCCTCTCCCGGGGACAGCTCCTACGAGCAGTACTTC. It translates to CAISASPGDSSYEQYF.

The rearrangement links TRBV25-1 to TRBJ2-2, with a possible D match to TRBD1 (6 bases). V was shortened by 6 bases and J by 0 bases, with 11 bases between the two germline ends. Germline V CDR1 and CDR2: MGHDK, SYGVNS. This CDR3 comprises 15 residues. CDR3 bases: TGTGCCAGCAGGAGCCCAGGGGCGAACACCGGGGAGCTGTTTTTT. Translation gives CASRSPGANTGELFF.

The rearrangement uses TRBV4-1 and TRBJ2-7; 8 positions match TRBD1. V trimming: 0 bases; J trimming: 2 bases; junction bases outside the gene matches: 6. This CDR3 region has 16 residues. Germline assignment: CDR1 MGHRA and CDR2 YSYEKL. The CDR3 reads CASSQDPGTGPYEQYF. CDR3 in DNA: TGCGCCAGCAGCCAAGATCCAGGGACAGGACCCTACGAGCAGTACTTC.

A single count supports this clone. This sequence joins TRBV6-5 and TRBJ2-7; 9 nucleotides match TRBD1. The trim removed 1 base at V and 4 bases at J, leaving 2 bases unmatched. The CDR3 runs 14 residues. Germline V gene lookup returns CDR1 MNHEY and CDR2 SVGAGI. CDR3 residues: CASSYWTGAYEQYF. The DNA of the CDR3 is TGTGCCAGCAGTTACTGGACAGGGGCTTACGAGCAGTACTTC.

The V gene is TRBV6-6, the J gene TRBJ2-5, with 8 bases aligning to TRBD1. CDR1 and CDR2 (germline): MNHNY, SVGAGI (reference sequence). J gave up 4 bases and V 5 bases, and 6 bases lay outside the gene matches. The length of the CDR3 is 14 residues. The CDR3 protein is CASSTLDRGETQYF. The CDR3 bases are TGTGCCAGCAGTACCCTCGACAGGGGAGAGACCCAGTACTTC.

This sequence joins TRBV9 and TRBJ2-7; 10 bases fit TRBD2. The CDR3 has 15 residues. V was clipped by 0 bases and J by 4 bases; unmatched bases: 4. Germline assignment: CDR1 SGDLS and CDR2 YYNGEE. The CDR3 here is CASSVETSGIYEQYF. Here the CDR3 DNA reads TGTGCCAGCAGCGTAGAAACTAGCGGGATTTACGAGCAGTACTTC.